One sample yielded the 16 T cell receptor beta chains listed below, sequenced in a study of T cells in Graves' hyperthyroidism and ophthalmopathy. From RNA transcripts, TCR beta CDR3 regions were amplified. Initially, a first-round RT-PCR of the TCR CDR3 employed the HTBI primer set. MiXCR, run by TCRdb on the multiplex PCR reads, gives a single entry per CDR3 protein. The repertoire holds around 350,000 distinct CDR3 sequences, with over 10% as singletons. Sequences were obtained from blood. Receptors originate from a woman aged 18-30 years with Graves' hyperthyroidism.

Ten or more counts support this clonotype. The chain carries TRBV12-3 or TRBV12-4 and TRBJ1-5, with D unclear. This CDR3 comprises 13 residues. The V gene lost 3 bases and the J gene lost 5 bases, with 8 bases spanning the gap. CDR3 bases: TGTGCCAGCAGTTTGATGGGTCATCAGCCCCAGCATTTT. Translating it yields CASSLMGHQPQHF.

This clonotype was seen only a few times. The rearrangement links TRBV11-1 to TRBJ2-2, with D uncertain. Germline values: CDR1 SGHAT, CDR2 FQDESV (reference sequence). The CDR3 runs to 14 residues. Between the trimmed V and J ends, which lost 5 bases and 0 bases, there was a span of 7 bases. DNA of the CDR3: TGTGCCAGCAGCATAAATACGAACACCGGGGAGCTGTTTTTT. Its protein product is CASSINTNTGELFF.

This clonotype was detected many times. This rearrangement joins TRBV3-2 to TRBJ1-3; TRBD1 was called by the table and not checked on the DNA. TRBV3-2 represents a pseudogene. There are 15 residues in the CDR3. CDR3 coding DNA: TGTGCCAGCACTTACCCGGGACAGGGGGGGAACACCATATATTTT. Amino acid sequence: CASTYPGQGGNTIYF.

The V gene is TRBV6-2 or TRBV6-3, the J gene TRBJ2-1; the D gene is possibly TRBD2 (6 bases). Trimming pared 6 bases from V and 4 bases from J, leaving 16 bases between. Germline V gene lookup returns CDR1 MNHEY and CDR2 SVGEGT. This CDR3 is 15 amino acids long. CDR3 sequence (DNA): TGTGCCAGCAGCCTTGTCTGGGGGGAATACAATGAGCAGTTCTTC. Residues: CASSLVWGEYNEQFF.

This clonotype was found many times. The V and J genes are TRBV20-1 and TRBJ1-1; possible D gene TRBD1, 5 bases. This CDR3 contains 12 residues. Trimming took off 5 bases at V and 4 bases at J, with 11 bases between the two ends. The germline V gene encodes CDR1 DFQATT and CDR2 SNEGSKA (reference sequence). The CDR3 protein is CSAGLGATEAFF. CDR3 nucleotide sequence: TGCAGTGCTGGACTAGGGGCCACTGAAGCTTTCTTT.

Only a few counts were recorded for this clonotype. This chain links TRBV27 with TRBJ1-4; TRBD1 aligns across 8 bases. From germline, CDR1 is MNHEY and CDR2 SMNVEV (reference sequence). Trimming took 6 bases from V and 7 from J; bases not matched to a gene: 10. This CDR3 has 15 amino acids. CDR3 loop: CASRHTGTGAEKLFF. The CDR3 DNA reads TGTGCCAGCAGACATACCGGGACAGGAGCTGAAAAACTGTTTTTT.

This clonotype appeared many times. The chain carries TRBV6-2 or TRBV6-3 and TRBJ2-1; 15 positions agree with TRBD2. The CDR3 is 22 residues long. Unmatched junction bases numbered 25, after V lost 8 bases and J lost 5 bases. CDR1 MNHEY and CDR2 SVGEGT come from the germline V gene. The CDR3 loop is CASSKGGLAGGVGLRGDNEQFF. DNA for the CDR3: TGTGCCAGCTCAAAGGGGGGACTAGCGGGGGGCGTTGGGCTCAGGGGAGACAATGAGCAGTTCTTC.

Ten or more counts support this clonotype. The chain recombines TRBV7-6 with TRBJ1-1, with TRBD1 as a possible D gene (6 bases). Germline CDR1 reads SGHVS; CDR2 reads FNYEAQ. The CDR3 extends over 16 amino acids. The V end was cut by 1 base, the J end by 0 bases, with 12 bases between. The CDR3 region is CASSLDTRGMNTEAFF. DNA of the CDR3: TGTGCCAGCAGCTTAGACACCAGGGGAATGAACACTGAAGCTTTCTTT.

This clonotype was counted between two and nine times. The rearrangement links TRBV19 to TRBJ2-1; D gene ambiguous. The CDR3 runs 15 residues. V lost 1 base to trimming and J lost 0 bases, with 7 bases between them. Germline V gene lookup returns CDR1 LNHDA and CDR2 SQIVND (reference sequence). This CDR3 is CASSIAADSYNEQFF. In nucleotides, the CDR3 is TGTGCCAGTAGTATAGCCGCCGACTCCTACAATGAGCAGTTCTTC.

This clonotype was found many times. This rearrangement joins TRBV15 to TRBJ2-1, with 7 bases aligning to TRBD2. Germline CDR1 reads LNHNV; CDR2 reads YYDKDF (reference sequence). Losses at the gene ends were 1 base for V and 0 bases for J; bases not matched to a gene: 9. The CDR3 totals 18 residues. The CDR3 loop reads CATSRVGGGLSSYNEQFF. The CDR3 DNA reads as TGTGCCACCAGCAGAGTCGGCGGGGGACTGAGCTCCTACAATGAGCAGTTCTTC.

This clonotype was counted a few times. The chain employs TRBV6-5 and TRBJ2-7; no clear D. The germline gives CDR1 MNHEY, CDR2 SVGAGI. Trimming shortened V by 2 bases and J by 6 bases, and 14 bases separated the two germline ends. This CDR3 has 14 amino acids. CDR3 nucleotides: TGTGCCAGCAGTTACAGTGTGCCCCCAGCCGAGCAGTACTTC. Translation gives CASSYSVPPAEQYF.

This clonotype was detected many times. The V gene is TRBV6-2 or TRBV6-3, the J gene TRBJ2-2; D remains ambiguous. Germline CDR1 is MNHEY and CDR2 is SVGEGT. With 8 bases removed from V and 1 base from J, the gap between germline ends came to 8 bases. The CDR3 has 13 amino acids. This CDR3 reads CASCSQNTGELFF. CDR3 coding DNA: TGTGCCAGCTGTAGCCAGAACACCGGGGAGCTGTTTTTT.

This clonotype was recorded many times. This chain links TRBV27 with TRBJ2-7; 11 nucleotides line up with TRBD1. After removal of 4 bases from V and 6 bases from J, the junction contained 11 bases not matched to a gene. The CDR3 has 16 amino acids. Looked up from germline, CDR1 is MNHEY and CDR2 is SMNVEV (reference sequence). CDR3 DNA: TGTGCCAGCAGTTCCTGGACAGGGGGCGGAGGGAGCGAGCAGTACTTC. Translation gives CASSSWTGGGGSEQYF.

This clonotype was detected ten times or more. This chain connects TRBV7-9 to TRBJ2-3, with D maybe TRBD2 (6 bases). This CDR3 is built from 16 residues. V lost 3 bases and J lost 0, with 13 bases in between. CDR1 and CDR2 from the germline V gene are SEHNR and FQNEAQ (reference sequence). CDR3 DNA sequence: TGTGCCAGCAGCTTCGGGGGAATCCCTAGCACAGATACGCAGTATTTT. It translates to CASSFGGIPSTDTQYF.

The J gene is TRBJ2-7, the V gene TRBV7-9, with 8 bases matching TRBD1. The CDR3 totals 16 residues. Germline loops: CDR1 SEHNR, CDR2 FQNEAQ (reference sequence). V shed 2 bases and J 1 base; nucleotides not matched to a gene: 7. CDR3 loop: CASSLWGQDPSYEQYF. CDR3 DNA sequence: TGTGCCAGCAGCTTATGGGGACAGGACCCTTCCTACGAGCAGTACTTC. The variable domain in full, with the rest retrieved from reference TRBV7-9 and TRBJ2-7, is DTGVSQNPRHKITKRGQNVTFRCDPISEHNRLYWYRQTLGQGPEFLTYFQNEAQLEKSRLLSDRFSAERPKGSFSTLEIQRTEQGDSAMYLCASSLWGQDPSYEQYFGPGTRLTVT.

There are a few counts of this clonotype. One base away lies a much larger clone, so this may be a sequencing read error. The V gene is TRBV28, the J gene TRBJ2-7, with 9 bases matching TRBD1. The CDR3 totals 15 residues. CDR1 is MDHEN and CDR2 is SYDVKM in the germline V gene. The DNA of the CDR3 is TGTGCCAGCAGTAAACCCGGGACAGGGATCCACGAGCAGCACTTC. Amino acid sequence: CASSKPGTGIHEQHF.